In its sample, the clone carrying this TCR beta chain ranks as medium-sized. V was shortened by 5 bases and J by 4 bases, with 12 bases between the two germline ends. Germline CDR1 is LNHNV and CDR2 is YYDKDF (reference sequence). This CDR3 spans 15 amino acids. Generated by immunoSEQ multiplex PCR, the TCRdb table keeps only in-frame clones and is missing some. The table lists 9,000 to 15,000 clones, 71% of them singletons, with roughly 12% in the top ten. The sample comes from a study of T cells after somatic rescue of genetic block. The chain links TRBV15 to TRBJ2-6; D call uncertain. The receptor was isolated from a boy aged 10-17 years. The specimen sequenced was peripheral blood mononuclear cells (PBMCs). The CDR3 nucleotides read TGTGCCACCAGCTGGCCCCAGGAAGGGGCCAACGTCCTGACTTTC. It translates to CATSWPQEGANVLTF.